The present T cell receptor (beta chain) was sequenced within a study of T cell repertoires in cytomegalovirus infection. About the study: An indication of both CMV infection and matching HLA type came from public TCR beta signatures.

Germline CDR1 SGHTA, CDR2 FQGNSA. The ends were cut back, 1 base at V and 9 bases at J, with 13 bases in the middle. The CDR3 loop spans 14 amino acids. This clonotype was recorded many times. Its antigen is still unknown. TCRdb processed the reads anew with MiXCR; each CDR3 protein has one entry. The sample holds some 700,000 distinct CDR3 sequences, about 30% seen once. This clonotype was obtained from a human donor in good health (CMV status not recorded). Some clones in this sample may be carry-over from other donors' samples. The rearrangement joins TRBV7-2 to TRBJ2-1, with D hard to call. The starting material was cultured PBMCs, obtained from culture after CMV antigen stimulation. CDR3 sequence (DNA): TGTGCCAGCAGCTTAGGTGCCAGAGGTAGTGAGCAGTTCTTC. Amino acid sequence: CASSLGARGSEQFF.